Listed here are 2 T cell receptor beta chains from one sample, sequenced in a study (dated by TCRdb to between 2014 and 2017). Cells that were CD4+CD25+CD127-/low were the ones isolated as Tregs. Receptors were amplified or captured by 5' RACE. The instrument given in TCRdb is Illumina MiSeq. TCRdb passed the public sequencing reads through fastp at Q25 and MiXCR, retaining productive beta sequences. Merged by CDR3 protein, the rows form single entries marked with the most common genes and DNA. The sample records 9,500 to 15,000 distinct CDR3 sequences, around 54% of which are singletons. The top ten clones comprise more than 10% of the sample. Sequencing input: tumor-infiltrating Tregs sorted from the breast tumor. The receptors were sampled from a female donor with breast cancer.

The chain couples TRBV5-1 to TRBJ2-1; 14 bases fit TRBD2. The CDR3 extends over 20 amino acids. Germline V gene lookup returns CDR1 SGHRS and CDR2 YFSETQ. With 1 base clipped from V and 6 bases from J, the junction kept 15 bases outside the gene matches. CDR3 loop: CASSLWGLAGATGWGNEQFF. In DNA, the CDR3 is TGCGCCAGCAGCTTGTGGGGACTAGCGGGAGCGACAGGTTGGGGCAATGAGCAGTTCTTC.

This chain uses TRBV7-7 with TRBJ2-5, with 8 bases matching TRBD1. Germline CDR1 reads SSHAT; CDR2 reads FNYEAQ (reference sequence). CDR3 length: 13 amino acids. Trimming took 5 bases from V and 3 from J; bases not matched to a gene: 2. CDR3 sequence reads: CASSRTGKETQYF. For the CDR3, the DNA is TGTGCCAGCAGCCGGACAGGGAAAGAGACCCAGTACTTC. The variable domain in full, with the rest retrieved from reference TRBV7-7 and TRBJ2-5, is GAGVSQSPRYKVTKRGQDVTLRCDPISSHATLYWYQQALGQGPEFLTYFNYEAQPDKSGLPSDRFSAERPEGSISTLTIQRTEQRDSAMYRCASSRTGKETQYFGPGTRLLVL.